The entry below describes one T cell receptor (beta chain). The antigen is unknown. The data were taken from a study of cytomegalovirus exposure and HLA in healthy donors. Whole-study findings and limits: Several of the most significant clusters appeared linked to common viral pathogens, based on a later analysis. Reports showed the classifier diagnosing cytomegalovirus status with high specificity and sensitivity. Later analysis demonstrated an association between a missense DCLRE1C variant and TCR beta V- and J-gene trimming.

With 60 Vbeta and 13 Jbeta primers, the PCR was carried out. Produced via immunoSEQ multiplex PCR; TCRdb's table is partial and in-frame only. The sample contains 180,000 or so clones, 77% of which appear only once. CDR3 size: 14 residues. Trimming removed 3 bases at V and 5 bases at J, with 10 bases between. CDR1 and CDR2 from the germline V gene are LNHDA and SQIVND (reference sequence). The material sequenced was PBMCs. The chain employs TRBV19 and TRBJ1-4; D possibly corresponds to TRBD1 (5 bases). The receptor was derived from a woman aged 60-70 years in good health and CMV-seropositive. This CDR3 reads CASSIGQGNEKLFF. The CDR3, as DNA: TGTGCCAGTAGTATTGGTCAGGGAAATGAAAAACTGTTTTTT.